These T cell receptor beta chains were read from a single sample in a study of shared clonotypes between healthy human individuals. Using immunoSEQ multiplex PCR, the repertoire was profiled, and TCRdb retains in-frame clones only, with some absent. The sample has roughly 2.2 million clones, approximately 93% seen once. The sample consisted of naive CD4+ T cells from PBMCs. The receptors were sampled from a man aged 18 to 29 in good health. Some clones in this sample may be carry-over from other donors' samples. Both conserved end residues are part of each CDR3. A D gene is named only where the DNA matches it firmly. Some rows mark clone size as missing; the rest say once, few, many or name a class of expanded clone.

. TRBJ1-1 TRBV27 . CASSLFSRRDPTTSTEAFF TGTGCCAGCAGTTTATTTAGTAGGAGGGACCCCACTACAAGCACTGAAGCTTTCTTT
. TRBJ1-1 TRBV6-5 once CASSYSIGREAFF TGTGCCAGCAGTTACTCGATAGGCAGGGAAGCTTTCTTT
. TRBJ1-5 TRBV2 once CASSVTALRDNQPQHF TGTGCCAGCAGTGTGACAGCCCTACGTGACAATCAGCCCCAGCATTTT
TRBD1 TRBJ1-2 TRBV28 . CAIDDRGGQGAGPYGYTF TGTGCCATCGACGATCGAGGGGGACAGGGGGCGGGTCCCTATGGCTACACCTTC
TRBD2 TRBJ2-1 TRBV7-3 . CASRFLAGVPISYNEQFF TGTGCCAGCAGGTTCCTAGCGGGAGTCCCTATCTCCTACAATGAGCAGTTCTTC
. TRBJ2-7 TRBV6-4 . CASSERSEQYF TGTGCCAGCAGTGAACGATCCGAGCAGTACTTC
. TRBJ1-4 TRBV11-2 . CASSQGMGNEKLFF TGTGCCAGCTCCCAAGGCATGGGGAATGAAAAACTGTTTTTT
TRBD2 TRBJ2-6 TRBV28 . CASRAGGALSGANVLTF TGTGCCAGCAGAGCGGGGGGCGCCCTCTCTGGGGCCAACGTCCTGACTTTC
. TRBJ1-4 TRBV7-2 . CASTLTGLTNEKLFF TGTGCCAGCACCTTAACAGGTCTAACTAATGAAAAACTGTTTTTT
TRBD1 TRBJ2-7 TRBV29-1 . CSVAGVRQGAYYEQYF TGCAGCGTCGCCGGAGTAAGACAGGGGGCATACTACGAGCAGTACTTC
. TRBJ1-3 TRBV28 once CASDSSSGNTIYF TGTGCCAGCGACAGTTCCTCTGGAAACACCATATATTTT
. TRBJ1-2 TRBV6-5 . CASSRLPKFYGYTF TGTGCCAGCAGTCGATTACCGAAATTTTATGGCTACACCTTC
. TRBJ2-4 TRBV5-6 . CASSLSDLIAKNIQYF TGTGCCAGCAGCTTGTCGGACCTGATAGCCAAAAACATTCAGTACTTC
TRBD2 TRBJ2-7 TRBV6-4 . CASSPRLLLAGTSYEQYF TGTGCCAGCAGCCCCCGCCTTTTACTAGCGGGCACTTCCTACGAGCAGTACTTC
. TRBJ2-3 TRBV7-2 . CASSLSSIMAYTQYF TGTGCCAGCAGCTTGTCTAGCATCATGGCCTATACGCAGTATTTT
. TRBJ1-1 TRBV29-1 . CSVKPLVSLNTEAFF TGCAGCGTAAAACCCCTCGTAAGTCTGAACACTGAAGCTTTCTTT
TRBD1 TRBJ1-1 TRBV5-1 once CASRILPGQGPENTEAFF TGCGCCAGCAGAATACTACCGGGACAGGGGCCGGAGAACACTGAAGCTTTCTTT
TRBD1 TRBJ1-5 TRBV28 . CASRTAGTGGNQPQHF TGTGCCAGCAGAACTGCCGGGACAGGGGGGAATCAGCCCCAGCATTTT
. TRBJ2-1 TRBV7-9 . CASSGSSYNEQFF TGTGCCAGTTCAGGGAGCTCCTACAATGAGCAGTTCTTC
. TRBJ2-1 TRBV5-1 . CASSPAGQTYNEQFF TGCGCCAGCAGCCCTGCGGGACAGACATACAATGAGCAGTTCTTC
TRBD2 TRBJ2-7 TRBV10-2 . CASSGRAGGRDEQYF TGCGCCAGCAGTGGACGGGCGGGAGGGAGAGACGAGCAGTACTTC
. TRBJ1-5 TRBV5-6 once CASSLTAGQPQHF TGTGCCAGCAGCTTGACAGCCGGTCAGCCCCAGCATTTT
. TRBJ2-7 TRBV7-3 . CASSLEADYEQYF TGTGCCAGCAGCTTAGAGGCAGATTACGAGCAGTACTTC
. TRBJ2-3 TRBV21-1 . CASSKAHGREVYGLDTQYF TGTGCCAGCAGCAAAGCACATGGACGGGAAGTCTACGGGCTGGATACGCAGTATTTT
. TRBJ2-7 TRBV29-1 . CSVEGEAGRVYEQYF TGCAGCGTTGAGGGCGAGGCGGGACGGGTTTACGAGCAGTACTTC
. TRBJ1-5 TRBV18 . CASSPSGIRRGNQPQHF TGTGCCAGCTCACCTTCCGGGATCCGAAGAGGGAATCAGCCCCAGCATTTT
. TRBJ1-2 TRBV18 . CASSPLIGTWGGYTF TGTGCCAGCTCACCACTTATCGGAACATGGGGCGGCTACACCTTC
. TRBJ2-5 TRBV7-2 once CASRTHPRELETQYF TGTGCCAGCAGAACCCACCCTCGGGAGTTAGAGACCCAGTACTTC
TRBD2 TRBJ2-3 TRBV7-3 . CASSSVGGLGLAGGPNTDTQYF TGTGCCAGCAGCTCCGTCGGGGGTTTAGGACTAGCGGGAGGGCCTAACACAGATACGCAGTATTTT
. TRBJ2-5 TRBV11-1 . CASSNLREQETQYF TGTGCCAGCAGCAATTTGAGAGAACAAGAGACCCAGTACTTC
. TRBJ1-1 TRBV21-1 . CASSIPTGTGGRRNTEAFF TGTGCCAGCAGCATTCCCACCGGGACAGGGGGTAGGAGGAACACTGAAGCTTTCTTT
TRBD1 TRBJ1-1 TRBV5-1 . CASSLVETGGEAFF TGCGCCAGCAGCTTGGTCGAGACAGGGGGCGAAGCTTTCTTT
. TRBJ2-7 TRBV10-3 once CAISESSGRLSEQYF TGTGCCATCAGTGAGTCCTCAGGGAGGCTCTCCGAGCAGTACTTC
. TRBJ1-2 TRBV7-9 . CASGVAGRNYGYTF TGTGCCAGCGGGGTTGCTGGGCGCAACTATGGCTACACCTTC
TRBD2 TRBJ2-3 TRBV2 . CASSREGTDTQYF TGTGCCAGCTCTCGGGAGGGCACAGATACGCAGTATTTT
TRBD1 TRBJ1-2 TRBV20-1 once CGGTGNYGYTF TGCGGAGGGACAGGCAACTATGGCTACACCTTC
. TRBJ1-2 TRBV9 . CASSVGVGYGYTF TGTGCCAGCAGCGTAGGGGTTGGCTATGGCTACACCTTC
TRBD1 TRBJ1-1 TRBV19 . CASSKNWDSLGTEAFF TGTGCCAGTAGTAAAAACTGGGACAGCTTGGGCACTGAAGCTTTCTTT
. TRBJ2-5 TRBV25-1 . CASSAGSGETQYF TGTGCCAGCAGTGCAGGGTCAGGGGAGACCCAGTACTTC
. TRBJ1-1 TRBV27 . CASRPLTGENTEAFF TGTGCCAGCAGACCCTTAACTGGGGAGAACACTGAAGCTTTCTTT
. TRBJ2-5 TRBV5-1 . CASSYGTVQETQYF TGCGCCAGCAGCTATGGGACGGTGCAAGAGACCCAGTACTTC
TRBD2 TRBJ2-5 TRBV5-4 . CASSLGSGGETQYF TGTGCCAGCAGCTTGGGTTCGGGGGGAGAGACCCAGTACTTC
. TRBJ1-4 TRBV6-5 . CASSYSPGTNEKLFF TGTGCCAGCAGTTACTCTCCGGGAACTAATGAAAAACTGTTTTTT
. TRBJ2-5 TRBV7-8 . CASSPPTEQETQYF TGTGCCAGCAGCCCCCCGACAGAGCAAGAGACCCAGTACTTC
. TRBJ2-7 TRBV27 once CASSTRLKSPYEQYF TGTGCCAGCAGTACAAGACTTAAATCCCCCTACGAGCAGTACTTC
TRBD2 TRBJ2-5 TRBV28 once CASSFARASGQETQYF TGTGCCAGCAGTTTCGCTAGGGCTAGCGGCCAAGAGACCCAGTACTTC
TRBD2 TRBJ2-7 TRBV5-1 . CASSLAGGDPYEQYF TGCGCCAGCAGCTTGGCCGGGGGGGACCCCTACGAGCAGTACTTC
. TRBJ1-2 TRBV15 . CATSRDEGRIYGYTF TGTGCCACCAGCAGAGATGAGGGGCGTATCTATGGCTACACCTTC
. TRBJ2-7 TRBV21-1 . CASSRRKPTRLKSSRGAYEQYF TGTGCCAGCAGCAGGCGAAAACCTACAAGGCTGAAATCGAGCAGGGGCGCCTACGAGCAGTACTTC
. TRBJ2-3 TRBV7-3 . CASSITGTDTQYF TGTGCCAGCAGCATCACTGGCACAGATACGCAGTATTTT
. TRBJ2-3 TRBV11-3 . CASSLESGSADTQYF TGTGCCAGCAGCCTTGAGTCCGGGAGTGCAGATACGCAGTATTTT
TRBD1 TRBJ1-2 TRBV18 . CASSQDRVGYTF TGTGCCAGCTCTCAAGACAGGGTCGGCTACACCTTC
. TRBJ1-1 TRBV28 . CASTLPWGTEAFF TGTGCCAGCACTTTACCCTGGGGTACTGAAGCTTTCTTT
TRBD2 TRBJ2-5 TRBV27 . CASTDPGLAGVKTQYF TGTGCCAGCACCGACCCCGGACTAGCGGGAGTCAAGACCCAGTACTTC
TRBD1 TRBJ1-1 TRBV6-5 few CASTRAGGFTEAFF TGTGCCAGCACTAGGGCAGGGGGGTTCACTGAAGCTTTCTTT